Below are 11 T cell receptor beta chains sequenced from a single sample in a study of naive and memory T cell subsets. Both TRBC1 and TRBC2 were covered by a beta constant-region primer of two equimolar oligonucleotides. In TCRdb, the UMI-ligation and nested PCR reads were re-called with MiXCR into one record per CDR3 protein. The profile covers some 150,000 distinct CDR3 sequences, with about 15% appearing a single time and about 0.15% taken by the ten largest. Sequencing input: naive CD4+ T cells from blood. These receptors all stem from a human donor in good health.

This chain connects TRBV6-6 to TRBJ2-4, with 9 nucleotides matching TRBD1. The germline CDR1 and CDR2 sequences are MNHNY and SVGAGI (reference sequence). Trimming removed 5 bases from V and 8 bases from J; junction bases left unmatched: 7. This CDR3 has 14 residues. The CDR3 loop reads CASSTPGTGYIQYF. Written as DNA, the CDR3 is TGTGCCAGCAGTACCCCGGGGACAGGGTACATTCAGTACTTC.

This clonotype was found many times. The chain joins TRBV2 to TRBJ2-7, with D perhaps TRBD1 (5 bases). CDR1 and CDR2 (germline): SNHLY, FYNNEI. This CDR3 is built from 12 residues. V dropped 7 bases and J dropped 3 bases, with 10 bases sitting between them. CDR3 nucleotide sequence: TGTGCCAGCAACCTGCAGGGCTACGAGCAGTACTTC. As protein: CASNLQGYEQYF.

The V gene is TRBV18, the J gene TRBJ1-2, with D possibly TRBD1 on 5 matching bases. This CDR3 has 15 amino acids. The germline CDR1 and CDR2 sequences are KGHSH and LQKENI. V was trimmed by 0 bases and J by 5 bases, leaving 13 bases between them. CDR3: CASSPPKTVVYGYTF. The CDR3 DNA reads as TGTGCCAGCTCACCACCCAAGACAGTAGTATATGGCTACACCTTC.

This clonotype has a handful of counts. The V and J genes are TRBV20-1 and TRBJ2-2; 7 nucleotides agree with TRBD2. Germline CDR1 reads DFQATT; CDR2 reads SNEGSKA (reference sequence). The CDR3 length is 15 residues. The ends lost 3 bases at V and 5 bases at J; junction bases unmatched: 9. The CDR3 DNA sequence: TGCAGTGCTAGTAAGGGCGGGAGTGGAACCGGGGAGCTGTTTTTT. Amino acid sequence: CSASKGGSGTGELFF.

The table lists this clonotype with a few counts. The chain joins TRBV18 to TRBJ1-5; D gene ambiguous. Germline V lookup: CDR1 KGHSH, CDR2 LQKENI. The CDR3 contains 15 residues. V was trimmed by 4 bases and J by 9 bases, leaving 19 bases between them. CDR3 nucleotides: TGTGCCAGCTCACGATCCGAGACGAAAGACGGGCCCCAGCATTTT. Its translation is CASSRSETKDGPQHF.

This clonotype was picked up a small number of times. The rearrangement joins TRBV10-3 to TRBJ2-1, with D possibly being TRBD1 (5 bases). Trimming removed 4 bases from V and 7 bases from J, with 17 bases in between. The CDR3 consists of 15 residues. Per germline, CDR1 ENHRY and CDR2 SYGVKD. The CDR3 is CAISGQTAAWNEQFF. CDR3 DNA: TGTGCCATCAGTGGGCAGACAGCCGCTTGGAATGAGCAGTTCTTC.

The chain employs TRBV5-1 and TRBJ2-7; 16 bases are shared with TRBD2. Germline-derived CDR1 and CDR2 are SGHRS and YFSETQ. The trim removed 5 bases at V and 4 bases at J, leaving 6 bases unmatched. The CDR3 totals 16 residues. CDR3: CASSPGLAGGRYEQYF. The CDR3 DNA sequence: TGCGCCAGCAGTCCGGGACTAGCGGGAGGGAGATACGAGCAGTACTTC.

This clonotype was detected only a few times. The chain uses TRBV20-1 and TRBJ1-6; 9 nucleotides agree with TRBD1. The ends lost 4 bases at V and 0 bases at J; junction bases unmatched: 7. The CDR3 length is 17 residues. CDR1 is DFQATT and CDR2 is SNEGSKA in the germline V gene (reference sequence). CDR3 sequence reads: CSATTGQGSSYNSPLHF. In DNA, the CDR3 is TGCAGTGCTACAACAGGACAGGGGAGCTCCTATAATTCACCCCTCCACTTT.

CDR3 nucleotides: TGTGCCAGCAGACGGGACACCACAGATACGCAGTATTTT. This encodes CASRRDTTDTQYF. The chain uses TRBV2 and TRBJ2-3, with D possibly TRBD1 on 6 matching bases. V was pared by 6 bases and J by 2 bases, with 9 bases between. This CDR3 has 13 residues. Per the germline V gene, CDR1 is SNHLY and CDR2 is FYNNEI.

This rearrangement joins TRBV30 to TRBJ2-6; D is uncertain. Trimming stripped 2 bases from V and 4 bases from J, with 9 bases between. CDR1 is GTSNPN and CDR2 is SVGIG in the germline V gene (reference sequence). The CDR3 sequence is 14 residues long. The CDR3 loop reads CAWSRGGGANVLTF. Written as DNA, the CDR3 is TGTGCCTGGAGTAGAGGCGGCGGGGCCAACGTCCTGACTTTC.

This clonotype was recorded at least ten times. In DNA form, the CDR3 reads TGCAGTGCTAGCTCAGGACTGCCCGACACACGTACGCAGTATTTT. Protein product: CSASSGLPDTRTQYF. This chain connects TRBV20-1 to TRBJ2-3; maybe TRBD2 (5 bases). Germline loops: CDR1 DFQATT, CDR2 SNEGSKA (reference sequence). V was pared by 3 bases and J by 8 bases, with 21 bases between. The CDR3 is 15 residues long.